This T cell receptor (beta chain) derives from a study of blood T cells in healthy people across ages. This clonotype was counted between two and nine times. Its antigen is not known. Study-level results: Observed TCR beta diversity per million T cells went down as age went up. This fall followed a roughly linear course with age.

After removal of 3 bases from V and 8 bases from J, the junction contained 11 bases not matched to a gene. The CDR3 length is 15 residues. CDR1 and CDR2 (germline): SGDLS, YYNGEE. A second PCR, run for about 6 to 11 cycles, used a sample-barcoded 5' primer plus a J-beta primer mix. MiXCR, run by TCRdb on the 5' RACE reads, gives a single entry per CDR3 protein. The profile covers 1.6 million or so distinct CDR3 sequences, with roughly a third appearing a single time and around 10% taken by the ten largest. The clonotype originates from a woman aged 25 to 39 in good health. The J gene is TRBJ2-1, the V gene TRBV9; 7 bases line up with TRBD1. The specimen sequenced was blood. CDR3: CASSDPGQIADEQFF. The CDR3 DNA is TGTGCCAGCAGCGACCCGGGACAGATCGCCGATGAGCAGTTCTTC.